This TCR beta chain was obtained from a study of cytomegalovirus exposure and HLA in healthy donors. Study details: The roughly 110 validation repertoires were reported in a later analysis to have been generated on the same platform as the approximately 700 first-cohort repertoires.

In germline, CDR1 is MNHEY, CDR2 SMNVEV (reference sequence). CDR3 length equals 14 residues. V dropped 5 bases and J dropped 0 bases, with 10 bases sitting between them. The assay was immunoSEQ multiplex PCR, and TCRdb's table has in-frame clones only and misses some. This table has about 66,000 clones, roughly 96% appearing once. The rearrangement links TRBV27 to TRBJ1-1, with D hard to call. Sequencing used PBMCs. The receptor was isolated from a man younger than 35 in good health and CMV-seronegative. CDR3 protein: CASSPRLLNTEAFF. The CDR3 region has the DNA TGTGCCAGCAGTCCGCGGCTACTGAACACTGAAGCTTTCTTT.